The 32 T cell receptor beta chains reported below all come from one sample, sequenced in a study of blood T cells in healthy people across ages. A second 7 to 11 cycle PCR used barcoded and J-beta primers. TCRdb itself ran the 5' RACE reads through MiXCR, one entry per CDR3 protein. This table holds over 1,500,000 distinct CDR3 sequences, just under 50% found once. What was sequenced was blood. Receptors were obtained from a middle-aged woman in good health.

The J gene is TRBJ2-7, the V gene TRBV10-3; D is uncertain. The V gene lost 5 bases and the J gene lost 3 bases, with 8 bases spanning the gap. The CDR3 length is 12 residues. Germline V CDR1 and CDR2: ENHRY, SYGVKD. CDR3 DNA: TGTGCCATCAGTTTAAAGGGCTACGAGCAGTACTTC. Translated, it gives CAISLKGYEQYF.

The chain employs TRBV2 and TRBJ2-1; D remains ambiguous. This CDR3 comprises 12 residues. In germline, CDR1 is SNHLY, CDR2 FYNNEI. The ends were cut back, 6 bases at V and 8 bases at J, with 11 bases in the middle. This CDR3 reads CASRMQADEQFF. Here the CDR3 DNA reads TGTGCCAGCAGAATGCAGGCAGATGAGCAGTTCTTC. The whole variable domain, remainder taken from reference TRBV2 and TRBJ2-1, is EPEVTQTPSHQVTQMGQEVILRCVPISNHLYFYWYRQILGQKVEFLVSFYNNEISEKSEIFDDQFSVERPDGSNFTLKIRSTKLEDSAMYFCASRMQADEQFFGPGTRLTVL.

V and J are TRBV20-1 and TRBJ1-2; 12 bases agree with TRBD1. This CDR3 has 18 amino acids. Germline values: CDR1 DFQATT, CDR2 SNEGSKA (reference sequence). The V segment lost 1 base and the J segment 4 bases; nucleotides outside the gene matches: 13. The CDR3 DNA reads as TGCAGTGCTAGAGGACAGCGAGGGACAGGGGGCGACCTCTATGGCTACACCTTC. This gives the protein CSARGQRGTGGDLYGYTF.

V and J are TRBV6-4 and TRBJ2-7, with D hard to call. The V and J ends lost 9 bases and 2 bases respectively, with 11 bases between them. Per the germline V gene, CDR1 is MRHNA and CDR2 is SNTAGT. This CDR3 contains 12 residues. The CDR3 reads CASTEITYEQYF. The CDR3 DNA reads as TGTGCCAGTACAGAAATAACCTACGAGCAGTACTTC.

Comment on this clonotype: This may come from a read error, since a much larger clone is one base off. V gene TRBV6-5 combines with J gene TRBJ2-1; D might be TRBD2 (6 bases). This CDR3 contains 14 residues. Germline-derived CDR1 and CDR2 are MNHEY and SVGAGI. Trimming took 7 bases from V and 10 from J, leaving 20 bases between them. The CDR3, as DNA: TGTGCCAGCAATCGGCGCGGAGGGCCCTACGAGCAGTTCTTC. Its protein is CASNRRGGPYEQFF.

This clonotype was recorded many times. The CDR3, as DNA: TGCAGTGCTAGCCCCGCCGGCACCTCAGCGGGGTGGTTGGATGAGCAGTTCTTC. Translated: CSASPAGTSAGWLDEQFF. The chain recombines TRBV20-1 with TRBJ2-1; 7 bases are shared with TRBD2. Germline CDR1 is DFQATT and CDR2 is SNEGSKA (reference sequence). The V and J ends lost 3 bases and 8 bases, in that order; junction bases with no gene match: 22. There are 18 residues in the CDR3.

Concerning this clonotype: The conserved phenylalanine or tryptophan normally closing the CDR3 is absent here, so this likely arose from a read error. This chain uses TRBV7-2 with TRBJ1-4; D ambiguous. The CDR3 is 14 amino acids. Germline-derived CDR1 and CDR2 are SGHTA and FQGNSA. Trimming stripped 5 bases from V and 1 base from J, with 8 bases between. The CDR3 loop is CASSLGRTNEKLFV. The CDR3 nucleotides read TGTGCCAGCAGCCTCGGGCGAACTAATGAAAAACTGTTTGTT.

In this sample, this clonotype turned up a few times. The rearrangement links TRBV27 to TRBJ2-3; unclear D gene. Per the germline V gene, CDR1 is MNHEY and CDR2 is SMNVEV (reference sequence). V was clipped by 10 bases and J by 5 bases, with 10 bases between them. CDR3 length: 11 amino acids. As DNA, the CDR3 is TGTGCCACCTACACCCGAGATACGCAGTATTTT. Translation: CATYTRDTQYF.

This clonotype was detected a few times. In DNA form, the CDR3 reads TGTGCCAGCAGCAAAGAGCGGACTAGCTCTTACGAGCAGTACTTC. Protein sequence: CASSKERTSSYEQYF. The chain links TRBV12-3 or TRBV12-4 to TRBJ2-7; 8 nucleotides align to TRBD2. The CDR3 has 15 amino acids. V dropped 6 bases and J dropped 4; count of bases not matched to a gene: 11.

This clonotype was counted a few times. The CDR3 DNA reads as TGCAGTGCAACCCCGGGACAAGCCTACAATGAGCAGTTCTTC. Amino acid sequence: CSATPGQAYNEQFF. V usage is TRBV20-1 and J usage is TRBJ2-1; TRBD1 is a possible D gene (6 bases). CDR1 DFQATT and CDR2 SNEGSKA come from the germline V gene (reference sequence). V lost 6 bases and J 2 bases, leaving 14 bases between the germline ends. The CDR3 consists of 14 residues.

The chain has TRBV20-1 and TRBJ2-7; TRBD2 matches at 15 bases. This CDR3 contains 15 residues. The ends lost 3 bases at V and 6 bases at J; junction bases unmatched: 6. Germline V gene data show CDR1 as DFQATT and CDR2 as SNEGSKA (reference sequence). The CDR3 sequence is CSARRTSGGAGEQYF. The CDR3 bases are TGCAGTGCTAGGAGGACTAGCGGGGGGGCCGGCGAGCAGTACTTC.

The chain combines TRBV20-1 with TRBJ2-1, with 11 nucleotides matching TRBD1. The junction had 2 bases not matched to a gene; V was cut back by 1 base and J by 3 bases. CDR1 and CDR2 from the germline V gene are DFQATT and SNEGSKA (reference sequence). The CDR3 covers 15 residues. CDR3 coding DNA: TGCAGTGCTAGAGTTGGGACAGGGGGCTACAATGAGCAGTTCTTC. Residues: CSARVGTGGYNEQFF.

This clonotype was seen only a few times. This chain connects TRBV10-3 to TRBJ2-5, with a weak D call TRBD2 (5 bases). CDR1 and CDR2 (germline): ENHRY, SYGVKD. The CDR3 is 13 amino acids. V lost 7 bases to trimming and J lost 4 bases, with 13 bases between them. The CDR3 loop reads CAIKPSGRETQYF. The DNA for the CDR3 is TGTGCCATCAAGCCGTCGGGGAGAGAGACCCAGTACTTC.

This clonotype was detected a few times. This chain connects TRBV5-1 to TRBJ2-7; TRBD1 matches 7 bases. Trimming took 3 bases from V and 1 from J; bases not matched to a gene: 7. CDR3 length: 15 residues. Germline V CDR1 and CDR2: SGHRS, YFSETQ. CDR3 DNA sequence: TGCGCCAGCAGCTACAGGGGAGCCAATTCCTACGAGCAGTACTTC. Residues: CASSYRGANSYEQYF.

J is TRBJ2-5 and V is TRBV10-3; D is uncertain. V gave up 7 bases and J gave up 2 bases, with 11 bases separating them. CDR3 size: 13 residues. Per the germline V gene, CDR1 is ENHRY and CDR2 is SYGVKD. Written as DNA, the CDR3 is TGTGCCATCAAACAAACGGATCAAGAGACCCAGTACTTC. The encoded protein is CAIKQTDQETQYF.

This clonotype has a count of ten or more. CDR3 protein: CASSPGGGTQYF. The CDR3 region has the DNA TGTGCCAGCAGCCCCGGCGGAGGGACGCAGTATTTT. The V and J genes are TRBV27 and TRBJ2-3; possibly TRBD2 for D (6 bases). Germline V gene sequence: CDR1 MNHEY, CDR2 SMNVEV (reference sequence). V lost 6 bases and J lost 9, with 13 bases in between. The length of the CDR3 is 12 residues.

This clonotype appeared a few times. The chain carries TRBV24-1 and TRBJ2-5; a possible D gene is TRBD1 (5 bases). The closer fit of TRBJ2-7 to the DNA end suggests the J call may be wrong. Germline V CDR1 and CDR2: KGHDR, SFDVKD. The CDR3 has 14 amino acids. The CDR3 protein is CATSDTQDNYEQYF. Here the CDR3 DNA reads TGTGCCACCAGTGATACGCAGGACAACTACGAGCAGTACTTC.

The chain joins TRBV7-9 to TRBJ2-1; D remains ambiguous. V shed 7 bases and J shed 0 bases, with 10 bases lying between them. CDR3 length: 14 amino acids. Germline CDR1 is SEHNR and CDR2 is FQNEAQ (reference sequence). The CDR3 coding sequence is TGTGCCAGCATCGACCCTAGCTCCTACAATGAGCAGTTCTTC. This encodes CASIDPSSYNEQFF.

This clonotype was counted only a few times. The V and J genes are TRBV4-2 and TRBJ2-4; possible D gene TRBD2, 5 bases. Trimming pared 1 base from V and 13 bases from J, leaving 23 bases between. CDR1 and CDR2 (germline): LGHNA, YNFKEQ. CDR3 size: 16 residues. The CDR3 sequence is CASSQATFGMRGRQYF. CDR3 nucleotides: TGTGCCAGCAGCCAAGCGACATTTGGGATGAGAGGGCGGCAGTACTTC.

The CDR3 protein is CASSLYSQRDADTQYF. The CDR3, as DNA: TGTGCCAGCAGCTTATACTCCCAGCGGGATGCAGATACGCAGTATTTT. The chain combines TRBV11-1 with TRBJ2-3; 7 bases agree with TRBD2. In germline, CDR1 is SGHAT, CDR2 FQDESV (reference sequence). The CDR3 covers 16 residues. The J segment lost 4 bases and the V segment lost 2 bases, leaving 9 bases of the junction unmatched.

V gene TRBV4-3 combines with J gene TRBJ2-1, with 10 bases fitting TRBD2. The CDR3 sequence is 16 residues long. Germline trimming cut 4 bases from V and 4 bases from J; bases unmatched to any gene: 7. In germline, CDR1 is LGHNA, CDR2 YSLEER. CDR3 sequence reads: CASSRTLAGEYNEQFF. CDR3 nucleotide sequence: TGCGCCAGCAGCCGGACGCTAGCGGGGGAGTACAATGAGCAGTTCTTC.

The chain uses TRBV20-1 and TRBJ1-1; unclear D gene. CDR1 and CDR2 from the germline V gene are DFQATT and SNEGSKA (reference sequence). There are 13 residues in the CDR3. V lost 0 bases and J 5 bases, leaving 10 bases between the germline ends. The CDR3 nucleotides are TGCAGTGCTAGAGATTGGCGGCCGACTGAAGCTTTCTTT. Translated, it gives CSARDWRPTEAFF.

On this clonotype: A junction boundary mismatches the germline segment, possibly from a read error. This chain joins TRBV4-3 and TRBJ1-4; TRBD1 is a possible D gene (6 bases). This CDR3 has 14 amino acids. Germline CDR1 LGHNA, CDR2 YSLEER. CDR3 loop: CASSPQGSNEKLFF. The CDR3 region has the DNA TGTGCCAGCAGTCCACAGGGAAGTAATGAAAAACTGTTTTTT.

CDR3 amino acids: CASRSGQNPLQFF. For the CDR3, the DNA is TGTGCCAGCAGGTCAGGACAGAATCCCCTTCAGTTCTTC. The V call is TRBV2, the J call TRBJ2-1; D is perhaps TRBD1 (6 bases). From germline, CDR1 is SNHLY and CDR2 FYNNEI. The CDR3 runs 13 residues. V was pared by 6 bases and J by 13 bases, with 19 bases between.

The V call is TRBV20-1, the J call TRBJ2-4; TRBD2 might be the D (7 bases). The DNA end is more similar to TRBJ2-7, so the J call may be wrong. CDR1 is DFQATT, CDR2 SNEGSKA, per germline (reference sequence). The CDR3 is made up of 12 amino acids. The CDR3 bases are TGCAGTGCCGAGGGGGGGCTCTACGAGCAGTACTTC. As protein: CSAEGGLYEQYF.

The rearrangement joins TRBV27 to TRBJ1-1; 11 bases align to TRBD1. This CDR3 spans 16 amino acids. J gave up 3 bases and V 1 base, and 4 bases lay outside the gene matches. Germline V gives CDR1 MNHEY, CDR2 SMNVEV (reference sequence). CDR3 residues: CASSLWDRGTDTEAFF. The CDR3 DNA reads as TGTGCCAGCAGTTTATGGGACAGGGGGACGGACACTGAAGCTTTCTTT.

The chain couples TRBV5-1 to TRBJ2-1, with 9 bases matching TRBD2. Germline CDR1 reads SGHRS; CDR2 reads YFSETQ. The CDR3 totals 16 residues. V shed 0 bases, J shed 4 bases, and the junction held 5 bases outside the gene matches. The chain's CDR3 is CASSLELLAGYNEQFF. The DNA of the CDR3 is TGCGCCAGCAGCTTGGAGCTCCTAGCGGGGTACAATGAGCAGTTCTTC.

To note about this clonotype: A much larger clonotype is one base distant, so this may be a read error. The rearrangement links TRBV6-2 or TRBV6-3 to TRBJ2-1; possibly TRBD1 for D (5 bases). The CDR3 contains 16 residues. CDR1 MNHEY and CDR2 SVGEGT come from the germline V gene. The CDR3: CASSNPGFRSYDEQFF. The CDR3 bases are TGTGCCAGCAGTAACCCAGGGTTTAGATCCTACGATGAGCAGTTCTTC.

V and J are TRBV6-1 and TRBJ1-6; D is perhaps TRBD1 (5 bases). This CDR3 comprises 17 residues. Germline assignment: CDR1 MNHNS and CDR2 SASEGT. The V gene lost 0 bases and the J gene lost 7 bases, with 16 bases spanning the gap. The CDR3 DNA reads TGTGCCAGCAGTGAAGCGGAAGGGGTTTTAGGAAATTCACCCCTCCACTTT. It encodes CASSEAEGVLGNSPLHF.

There are a few counts of this clonotype. The rearrangement links TRBV6-5 to TRBJ1-2, with a possible D match to TRBD1 (6 bases). The CDR3 has 13 amino acids. The germline V and J ends were trimmed by 6 bases and 8 bases, with 16 bases remaining between them. CDR1 and CDR2 from the germline V gene are MNHEY and SVGAGI. In DNA, the CDR3 is TGTGCCAGCAGCCAAGGGGGACGGGGCGGCTACACCTTC. Its protein is CASSQGGRGGYTF.

This clonotype was recorded a few times. This chain joins TRBV7-2 and TRBJ2-5; 11 positions match TRBD2. The trim removed 5 bases at V and 1 base at J, leaving 15 bases unmatched. This CDR3 has 19 amino acids. The germline V gene has CDR1 SGHTA and CDR2 FQGNSA. Written as DNA, the CDR3 is TGTGCCAGCAGCCCTCAGAAGCGGCTAGCGGGGGGACTCCAAGAGACCCAGTACTTC. Its protein is CASSPQKRLAGGLQETQYF. Supplemented by reference TRBV7-2 and TRBJ2-5, the full variable domain reads GAGVSQSPSNKVTEKGKDVELRCDPISGHTALYWYRQSLGQGLEFLIYFQGNSAPDKSGLPSDRFSAERTGGSVSTLTIQRTQQEDSAVYLCASSPQKRLAGGLQETQYFGPGTRLLVL.

This clonotype has a single count. V and J are TRBV4-3 and TRBJ1-1; D uncertain. Trimming stripped 0 bases from V and 0 bases from J, with 8 bases between. The CDR3 runs 15 residues. CDR1 is LGHNA and CDR2 is YSLEER in the germline V gene. The CDR3 sequence is CASSQDYSVNTEAFF. Here the CDR3 DNA reads TGCGCCAGCAGCCAAGATTATAGTGTGAACACTGAAGCTTTCTTT.